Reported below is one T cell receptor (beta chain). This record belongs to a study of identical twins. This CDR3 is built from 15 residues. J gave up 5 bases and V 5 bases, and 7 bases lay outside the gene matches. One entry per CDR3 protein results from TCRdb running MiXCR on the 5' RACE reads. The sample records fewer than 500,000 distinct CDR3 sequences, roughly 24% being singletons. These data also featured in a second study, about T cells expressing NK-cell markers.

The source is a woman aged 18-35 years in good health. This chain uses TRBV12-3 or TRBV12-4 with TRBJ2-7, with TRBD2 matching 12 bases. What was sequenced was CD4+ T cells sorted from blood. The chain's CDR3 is CASSVLAGGYDEQYF. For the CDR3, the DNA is TGTGCCAGCAGTGTGCTAGCGGGAGGGTACGACGAGCAGTACTTC.